The 20 T cell receptor beta chains below all came from one sample that was sequenced in a study of blood T cell repertoires in COVID-19. The assay was immunoSEQ multiplex PCR, and TCRdb's table has in-frame clones only and misses some. The data hold approximately 170,000 clones, with around 80% observed a single time. The sequenced sample was peripheral blood. The source is a woman aged 45-59 years with acute or convalescent COVID-19.

The chain joins TRBV7-8 to TRBJ2-1, with 12 positions matching TRBD2. The CDR3 sequence is 16 residues long. J gave up 4 bases and V 5 bases, and 6 bases lay outside the gene matches. The V gene's germline CDR1 is SGHVS and CDR2 FQNEAQ. The CDR3 protein is CASSGKGTSGYNEQFF. CDR3 DNA sequence: TGTGCCAGCAGCGGAAAAGGGACTAGCGGGTACAATGAGCAGTTCTTC. Using reference TRBV7-8 and TRBJ2-1 for the parts outside the CDR3, the full variable domain is GAGVSQSPRYKVAKRGQDVALRCDPISGHVSLFWYQQALGQGPEFLTYFQNEAQLDKSGLPSDRFFAERPEGSVSTLKIQRTQQEDSAVYLCASSGKGTSGYNEQFFGPGTRLTVL.

The genes are TRBV28 and TRBJ1-1; D is undetermined. The germline V gene encodes CDR1 MDHEN and CDR2 SYDVKM. This CDR3 spans 12 amino acids. V was trimmed by 6 bases and J by 1 base, leaving 6 bases between them. In DNA, the CDR3 is TGTGCCAGCAGACTAAAGAACACTGAAGCTTTCTTT. Translating gives CASRLKNTEAFF. Based on the CDR3 plus reference TRBV28 and TRBJ1-1, the full variable domain is DVKVTQSSRYLVKRTGEKVFLECVQDMDHENMFWYRQDPGLGLRLIYFSYDVKMKEKGDIPEGYSVSREKKERFSLILESASTNQTSMYLCASRLKNTEAFFGQGTRLTVV.

V is TRBV7-6 and J is TRBJ2-5; D may be TRBD2 (6 bases). V shed 1 base and J shed 5 bases, with 14 bases lying between them. This CDR3 contains 15 residues. The V gene's germline CDR1 is SGHVS and CDR2 FNYEAQ. The CDR3: CASSLGPGAPETQYF. CDR3 bases: TGTGCCAGCAGCTTAGGGCCGGGAGCTCCGGAGACCCAGTACTTC.

This clone was recorded a few times. This sequence joins TRBV6-5 and TRBJ1-1; D not certain. Trimming removed 6 bases at V and 5 bases at J, with 16 bases between. Germline values: CDR1 MNHEY, CDR2 SVGAGI. The CDR3 contains 14 residues. The CDR3 coding sequence is TGTGCCAGCAGAACCGGACTGGGAAGGACTGAAGCTTTCTTT. It translates to CASRTGLGRTEAFF.

The chain combines TRBV29-1 with TRBJ2-2; TRBD1 might be the D (5 bases). Deletions cut 6 bases from V and 0 bases from J, with 11 bases between. The CDR3 covers 14 residues. CDR1 is SQVTM, CDR2 ANQGSEA, per germline. CDR3 residues: CSVSFRANTGELFF. DNA for the CDR3: TGCAGCGTCTCATTCAGGGCGAACACCGGGGAGCTGTTTTTT.

The V gene is TRBV5-1, the J gene TRBJ2-1; 11 bases align to TRBD2. The CDR3 consists of 17 residues. The trim removed 0 bases at V and 4 bases at J, leaving 6 bases unmatched. Germline V CDR1 and CDR2: SGHRS, YFSETQ. This CDR3 is CASSLAGLAGGYNEQFF. CDR3 nucleotide sequence: TGCGCCAGCAGCTTGGCGGGTCTAGCGGGAGGATACAATGAGCAGTTCTTC.

In this sample, this clone turned up once. This sequence joins TRBV5-4 and TRBJ2-3; TRBD2 matches 9 bases. Trimming cost V 0 bases and J 2 bases; bases outside gene matches: 7. CDR1 is SGHNT and CDR2 is YYREEE in the germline V gene (reference sequence). The CDR3 is 17 amino acids. The CDR3 nucleotides are TGTGCCAGCAGCTTGGGGGCTAGCGGGGTCCTCACAGATACGCAGTATTTT. Translated, it gives CASSLGASGVLTDTQYF.

The V gene is TRBV30, the J gene TRBJ2-7, with 8 nucleotides matching TRBD1. The CDR3 length is 15 residues. CDR1 GTSNPN and CDR2 SVGIG come from the germline V gene (reference sequence). The V segment lost 5 bases and the J segment 3 bases; nucleotides outside the gene matches: 12. CDR3 loop: CAWAGQDREGYEQYF. The CDR3 DNA is TGTGCCTGGGCAGGCCAGGACAGGGAAGGCTACGAGCAGTACTTC.

This clone was observed a handful of times. The gene calls are TRBV19 and TRBJ1-2, with 8 bases aligning to TRBD1. Germline values: CDR1 LNHDA, CDR2 SQIVND (reference sequence). This CDR3 contains 16 residues. V trimming: 6 bases; J trimming: 5 bases; junction bases outside the gene matches: 14. The DNA for the CDR3 is TGTGCCAGTAGACCCCAATCGGGACAGGTTTCATATGGCTACACCTTC. Its protein is CASRPQSGQVSYGYTF.

The chain has TRBV6-2 or TRBV6-3 and TRBJ1-2; tentatively, D is TRBD1 (6 bases). The CDR3 totals 14 residues. Germline V gives CDR1 MNHEY, CDR2 SVGEGT. Trimming shortened V by 2 bases and J by 3 bases, and 10 bases separated the two germline ends. The CDR3 coding sequence is TGTGCCAGCAGTTACCGGACAGCCTACTATGGCTACACCTTC. This encodes CASSYRTAYYGYTF.

The rearrangement uses TRBV19 and TRBJ1-5; 8 bases match TRBD1. In germline, CDR1 is LNHDA, CDR2 SQIVND (reference sequence). With 3 bases clipped from V and 4 bases from J, the junction kept 8 bases outside the gene matches. This CDR3 comprises 16 residues. The DNA for the CDR3 is TGTGCCAGTAGTATCTGGCAGGGGGCCTTAAATCAGCCCCAGCATTTT. It codes for CASSIWQGALNQPQHF.

CDR3: CAISEAGGNYGYTF. In DNA form, the CDR3 reads TGTGCCATCAGTGAAGCAGGGGGAAACTATGGCTACACCTTC. This sequence joins TRBV10-3 and TRBJ1-2; 7 nucleotides match TRBD1. In germline, CDR1 is ENHRY, CDR2 SYGVKD. CDR3 length: 14 amino acids. V was clipped by 3 bases and J by 2 bases; unmatched bases: 3.

This chain links TRBV20-1 with TRBJ2-7, with 10 bases aligning to TRBD2. The CDR3 extends over 15 amino acids. V dropped 3 bases and J dropped 5; count of bases not matched to a gene: 10. Germline assignment: CDR1 DFQATT and CDR2 SNEGSKA (reference sequence). The CDR3 loop is CSASPLAGKADEQYF. In DNA, the CDR3 is TGCAGTGCTAGTCCACTAGCGGGAAAGGCAGACGAGCAGTACTTC.

The V and J genes are TRBV9 and TRBJ2-7; 7 bases are shared with TRBD1. This CDR3 region has 13 residues. The junction had 6 bases not matched to a gene; V was cut back by 0 bases and J by 9 bases. Germline-derived CDR1 and CDR2 are SGDLS and YYNGEE. The CDR3 nucleotides read TGTGCCAGCAGCGTAGTAGGGGGCGCACTGCAGTACTTC. Its protein is CASSVVGGALQYF.

This chain joins TRBV11-2 and TRBJ2-1; a possible D gene is TRBD2 (6 bases). Germline V gene lookup returns CDR1 SGHAT and CDR2 FQNNGV. The CDR3 spans 15 residues. V was trimmed by 4 bases and J by 4 bases, leaving 14 bases between them. DNA of the CDR3: TGTGCCAGCAGCTCCCGGATAGCGGCGTACAATGAGCAGTTCTTC. Protein sequence: CASSSRIAAYNEQFF.

The chain carries TRBV4-2 and TRBJ1-5; 7 nucleotides line up with TRBD1. CDR3 length: 17 residues. Germline trimming cut 1 base from V and 1 base from J; bases unmatched to any gene: 7. Germline loops: CDR1 LGHNA, CDR2 YNFKEQ. The CDR3 DNA reads as TGTGCCAGCAGCCAAGCGGTAGCAGGGGGGAGCAATCAGCCCCAGCATTTT. This translates into CASSQAVAGGSNQPQHF.

J is TRBJ2-7 and V is TRBV20-1, with a tentative D call TRBD2 (6 bases). Germline V lookup: CDR1 DFQATT, CDR2 SNEGSKA (reference sequence). Trimming removed 3 bases at V and 4 bases at J, with 10 bases between. This CDR3 has 12 residues. Here the CDR3 reads CSASFGGYEQYF. The CDR3 DNA reads as TGCAGTGCTAGTTTTGGGGGGTACGAGCAGTACTTC.

This sequence joins TRBV5-4 and TRBJ2-5, with 7 bases that match TRBD1. After removal of 4 bases from V and 1 base from J, the junction contained 4 bases not matched to a gene. Germline V lookup: CDR1 SGHNT, CDR2 YYREEE (reference sequence). The CDR3 has 14 residues. The CDR3 coding sequence is TGTGCCAGCAGCACCGGACAGGTCCAAGAGACCCAGTACTTC. Translation gives CASSTGQVQETQYF.

The V gene is TRBV19, the J gene TRBJ1-1, with D possibly matching TRBD1 (5 bases). Trimming took off 5 bases at V and 4 bases at J, with 17 bases between the two ends. This CDR3 is 15 amino acids long. CDR1 and CDR2 (germline): LNHDA, SQIVND (reference sequence). For the CDR3, the DNA is TGTGCCAGTAGTCGCGGGGGAGGTTTTTTCACTGAAGCTTTCTTT. Its protein is CASSRGGGFFTEAFF.

This chain uses TRBV6-5 with TRBJ2-5, with D tentatively TRBD2 (5 bases). Germline V gene lookup returns CDR1 MNHEY and CDR2 SVGAGI. V lost 5 bases to trimming and J lost 4 bases, with 11 bases between them. The CDR3 runs to 13 residues. This CDR3 is CASSPRALETQYF. CDR3 sequence (DNA): TGTGCCAGCAGTCCGAGGGCGTTAGAGACCCAGTACTTC.